What follows are 7 T cell receptor beta chains derived from one specimen sequenced in a study of beta chain features in type 1 diabetes. cDNA synthesis used the whole RNA isolate, giving expressed TCRB sequences. Method: immunoSEQ multiplex PCR; TCRdb's copy keeps in-frame clones and lacks some. The sample has 450,000 to 600,000 clones; roughly 30% are singletons. The specimen sequenced was naive CD4+ T cells from blood. These receptors all come from a man between 18 and 35 years old in good health.

This clone was observed a few times. The chain employs TRBV6-5 and TRBJ2-7; D assignment may be TRBD1 or TRBD2 (5 bases each). Trimming shortened V by 4 bases and J by 1 base, and 14 bases separated the two germline ends. Germline values: CDR1 MNHEY, CDR2 SVGAGI. CDR3 size: 15 residues. The CDR3 loop reads CASSLGVGSSYEQYF. CDR3 DNA: TGTGCCAGCAGTTTGGGGGTAGGAAGTTCCTACGAGCAGTACTTC.

The J gene is TRBJ2-3, the V gene TRBV5-1; D is possibly TRBD2 (5 bases). The germline V gene encodes CDR1 SGHRS and CDR2 YFSETQ. This CDR3 contains 15 residues. V was pared by 0 bases and J by 6 bases, with 14 bases between. CDR3 loop: CASSLETGKADTQYF. As DNA, the CDR3 is TGCGCCAGCAGCTTGGAAACGGGAAAGGCCGATACGCAGTATTTT.

The chain combines TRBV30 with TRBJ1-4, with D unresolved. Per germline, CDR1 GTSNPN and CDR2 SVGIG (reference sequence). V was cut by 3 bases and J by 6 bases, with 11 bases left in between. The CDR3 is 13 amino acids. The DNA for the CDR3 is TGTGCCTGGAGGACGAGATGGGATGAAAAACTGTTTTTT. Residues: CAWRTRWDEKLFF.

This clone was recorded a few times. The rearrangement links TRBV29-1 to TRBJ2-7, with 8 positions matching TRBD2. Germline lookup yields CDR1 SQVTM and CDR2 ANQGSEA. V was clipped by 4 bases and J by 4 bases; unmatched bases: 9. This CDR3 has 14 amino acids. CDR3: CSVGGTSSGYEQYF. The DNA for the CDR3 is TGCAGCGTTGGAGGGACTAGTTCTGGGTACGAGCAGTACTTC.

The genes are TRBV30 and TRBJ2-5; the D is unclear. CDR1 is GTSNPN and CDR2 is SVGIG in the germline V gene (reference sequence). V was cut by 1 base and J by 5 bases, with 20 bases left in between. The CDR3 is made up of 16 amino acids. CDR3 coding DNA: TGTGCCTGGAGTGAGATACGCCCGTCCCTTGTGGAGACCCAGTACTTC. Translation gives CAWSEIRPSLVETQYF.

This chain links TRBV30 with TRBJ2-5, with D unclear. TRBJ2-7 explains the end of the DNA better; the J call may be wrong. The CDR3 sequence is 11 residues long. Per the germline V gene, CDR1 is GTSNPN and CDR2 is SVGIG (reference sequence). The DNA of the CDR3 is TGTGCCTGGGTACAGAACTACGAGCAGTACTTC. It encodes CAWVQNYEQYF.

This chain joins TRBV7-9 and TRBJ2-3; D is uncertain. Deletions cut 2 bases from V and 0 bases from J, with 12 bases between. The germline V gene has CDR1 SEHNR and CDR2 FQNEAQ (reference sequence). The CDR3 extends over 16 amino acids. CDR3 bases: TGTGCCAGCAGCTTAAACCCCAGGACCAGCACAGATACGCAGTATTTT. It yields the protein CASSLNPRTSTDTQYF.